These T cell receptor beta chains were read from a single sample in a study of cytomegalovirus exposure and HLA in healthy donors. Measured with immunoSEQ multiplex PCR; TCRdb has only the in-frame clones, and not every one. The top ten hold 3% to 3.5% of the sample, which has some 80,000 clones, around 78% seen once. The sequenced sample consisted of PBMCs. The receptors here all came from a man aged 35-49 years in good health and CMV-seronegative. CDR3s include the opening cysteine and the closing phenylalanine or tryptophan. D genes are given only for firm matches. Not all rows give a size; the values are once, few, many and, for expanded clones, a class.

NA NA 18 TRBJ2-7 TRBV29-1 TGCAGCGTTGATGGTTTGTCGGTAGAACGCGGCAACTCCTACGAGCAGTACTTC CSVDGLSVERGNSYEQYF
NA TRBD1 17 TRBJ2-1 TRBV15 TGTGCCACCAGCAGGACCCGGGACAGGGCCCGGGGCAATGAGCAGTTCTTC CATSRTRDRARGNEQFF
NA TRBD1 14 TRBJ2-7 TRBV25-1 TGTGCCAGCAGTGAATACTTACAGGGGGACGAGCAGTACTTC CASSEYLQGDEQYF
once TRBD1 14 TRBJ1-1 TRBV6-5 TGTGCCAGCAGTTTATACAGGGGGCAGGTGGTAGCTTTCTTT CASSLYRGQVVAFF
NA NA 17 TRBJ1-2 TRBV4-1 TGCGCCAGCAGCCCACTAACTCCAGAGCTTAAGGGGGGGGCCTACACCTTC CASSPLTPELKGGAYTF
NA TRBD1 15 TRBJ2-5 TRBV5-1 TGCGCCAGCAATCCAACCGGGACAGACGTGGAGACCCAGTACTTC CASNPTGTDVETQYF
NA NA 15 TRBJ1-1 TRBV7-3 TGTGCCAGCAGCCTTTCCAGGGCAGGGAACACTGAAGCTTTCTTT CASSLSRAGNTEAFF
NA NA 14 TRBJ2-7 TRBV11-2 TGTGCCAGCAGCTTAGATCAAAACTCCCACGAGCAGTACTTC CASSLDQNSHEQYF
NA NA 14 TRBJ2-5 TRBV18 TGTGCCAGCTCACCGGAAGGGGGGGCGGAGACCCAGTACTTC CASSPEGGAETQYF
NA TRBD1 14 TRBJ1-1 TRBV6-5 TGTGCCAGCAGCCGGGACAGGGCAAACACTGAAGCTTTCTTT CASSRDRANTEAFF
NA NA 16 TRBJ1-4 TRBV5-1 TGCGCCAGCAGCTTGGGCGGCGCCCAAGTGACTGAAAAACTGTTTTTT CASSLGGAQVTEKLFF
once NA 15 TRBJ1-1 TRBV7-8 TGTGCCAGCAGCTTGAGACTCTACAGGGTCACTGAAGCTTTCTTT CASSLRLYRVTEAFF
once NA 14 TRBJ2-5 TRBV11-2 TGTGCCAGCAGCCCCCGGACGGGTGAGGGGGCCCAGTACTTC CASSPRTGEGAQYF
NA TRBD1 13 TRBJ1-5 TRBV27 TGTGCCAGCACCTCCACAGGGGGTCAGCCCCAGCATTTT CASTSTGGQPQHF
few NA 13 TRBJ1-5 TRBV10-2 TGCGCCAGCAATTGGGACATTAATCAGCCCCAGCATTTT CASNWDINQPQHF
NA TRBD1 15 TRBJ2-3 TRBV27 TGTGCCAGTGGGATATTGGACAGGGACACAGATACGCAGTATTTT CASGILDRDTDTQYF
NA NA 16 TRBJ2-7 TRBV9 TGTGCCAGCAGCGTAGAGGAGAACCATCCCAACTACGAGCAGTACTTC CASSVEENHPNYEQYF
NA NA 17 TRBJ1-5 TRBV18 TGTGCCAGCTCACCACGAAGGGAGACCTATAGCAATCAGCCCCAGCATTTT CASSPRRETYSNQPQHF
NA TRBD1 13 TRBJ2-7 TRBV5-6 TGTGCCAGCCAGACAGGGATCTCCTACGAGCAGTACTTC CASQTGISYEQYF
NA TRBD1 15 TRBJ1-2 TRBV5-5 TGTGCCAGCAGCTTATTTCGGGACAGGGGGCCTGGCTACACCTTC CASSLFRDRGPGYTF
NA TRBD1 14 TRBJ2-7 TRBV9 TGTGCCAGCACCAGGACAGGGGGCGAAGACGAGCAGTACTTC CASTRTGGEDEQYF
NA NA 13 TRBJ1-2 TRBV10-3 TGTGCCATCAGTACGACAGGCCGGTATGGCTACACCTTC CAISTTGRYGYTF
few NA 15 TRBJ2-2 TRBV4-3 TGCGCCAGCAGCCAACCCGACAGAGACACCGGGGAGCTGTTTTTT CASSQPDRDTGELFF
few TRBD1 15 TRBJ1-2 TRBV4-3 TGCGCCAGCAGCCTCCCAAGGGGGCGCATCTATGGCTACACCTTC CASSLPRGRIYGYTF
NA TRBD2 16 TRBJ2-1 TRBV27 TGTGCCAGCATGGGGGTAGCGGGGGTTGCCTACAATGAGCAGTTCTTC CASMGVAGVAYNEQFF
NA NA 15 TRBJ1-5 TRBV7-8 TGTGCCAGCAGCACCCACGGGAGGGACCATCAGCCCCAGCATTTT CASSTHGRDHQPQHF
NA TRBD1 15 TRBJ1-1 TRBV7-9 TGTTCCAGCAGCTTAGGGGGGGCTGGGACAGGCGAAGCTTTCTTT CSSSLGGAGTGEAFF